Here is one T cell receptor (beta chain) with its context. Antigen: not known. The sample belongs to a study of shared clonotypes between healthy human individuals. Trimming removed 7 bases from V and 1 base from J; junction bases left unmatched: 15. CDR1 and CDR2 from the germline V gene are MDHEN and SYDVKM. CDR3 length equals 17 residues. Sequencing was performed with immunoSEQ multiplex PCR; in TCRdb, only in-frame clones are kept and a portion is missing. The sample shows 1.6 million or so clones, 95% to 97% of them seen only once. Study-wide results and caveats: Among the subsets, naive ones generally showed larger estimated richness than memory ones.

The specimen was naive CD4+ T cells sorted from blood. Stated subset: CD45RA+ positively selected. The source is a young man in good health. This rearrangement joins TRBV28 to TRBJ2-7, with 8 bases identical to TRBD1. The CDR3 sequence: CASTRGGDRRSSYEQYF. The CDR3 DNA is TGTGCCAGCACCCGGGGCGGGGACAGGAGGAGTTCCTACGAGCAGTACTTC.